The next 21 T cell receptor beta chains were all read from a single sample in a study of CD8 T cells in Susac syndrome. Random hexamers were used to reverse transcribe an amount of roughly 0.45 to 1 ug RNA. MiXCR, applied by TCRdb to the immunoSEQ multiplex PCR reads, yields one record per CDR3 protein. Of about 130,000 distinct CDR3 sequences in the sample, around 94% were seen once. The sequenced sample consisted of CD8+ T cells from PBMCs. The receptor source for this set is a human donor with Susac syndrome.

CDR3 DNA sequence: TGCGCCAGCAGCCAAGAAGGGGGCCGGGAGACCCAGTACTTC. Translation gives CASSQEGGRETQYF. The V gene is TRBV4-3, the J gene TRBJ2-5; 7 nucleotides match TRBD1. This CDR3 is built from 14 residues. The ends lost 0 bases at V and 5 bases at J; junction bases unmatched: 3. Germline V gene data show CDR1 as LGHNA and CDR2 as YSLEER.

This clonotype was counted a single time. The chain recombines TRBV30 with TRBJ1-1; D unclear. V lost 3 bases and J lost 3, with 5 bases in between. Germline CDR1 and CDR2: GTSNPN and SVGIG (reference sequence). This CDR3 contains 11 residues. CDR3 nucleotide sequence: TGTGCCTGGAGGCCTTACACTGAAGCTTTCTTT. Translating it yields CAWRPYTEAFF. The full variable domain, rest sourced from reference TRBV30 and TRBJ1-1, is SQTIHQWPATLVQPVGSPLSLECTVEGTSNPNLYWYRQAAGRGLQLLFYSVGIGQISSEVPQNLSASRPQDRQFILSSKKLLLSDSGFYLCAWRPYTEAFFGQGTRLTVV.

J is TRBJ2-7 and V is TRBV20-1; 7 bases agree with TRBD1. The CDR3 extends over 14 amino acids. Germline CDR1 is DFQATT and CDR2 is SNEGSKA (reference sequence). J lost 0 bases, V lost 6 bases, and 8 bases had no gene match. CDR3 bases: TGCAGTGCCCTATCCCGACAGGGCTCCTACGAGCAGTACTTC. It is translated as CSALSRQGSYEQYF.

This sequence joins TRBV10-3 and TRBJ1-1; D gene uncertain. Trimming left V 3 bases short and J 2 bases short, with 10 bases between. The germline gives CDR1 ENHRY, CDR2 SYGVKD. CDR3 length equals 14 residues. For the CDR3, the DNA is TGTGCCATCAGTGACACGGGAGCAAACACTGAAGCTTTCTTT. Translated, it gives CAISDTGANTEAFF.

The rearrangement links TRBV27 to TRBJ2-1; 7 bases map to TRBD2. The trim removed 2 bases at V and 2 bases at J, leaving 6 bases unmatched. Germline V gene data show CDR1 as MNHEY and CDR2 as SMNVEV (reference sequence). This CDR3 contains 16 residues. The CDR3 DNA follows: TGTGCCAGCAGTTTAACCCGGACTAGTACCTACAATGAGCAGTTCTTC. As protein: CASSLTRTSTYNEQFF.

The V call is TRBV6-4, the J call TRBJ2-1; a possible D gene is TRBD2 (6 bases). This CDR3 has 15 amino acids. Trimming took off 0 bases at V and 5 bases at J, with 11 bases between the two ends. CDR1 is MRHNA and CDR2 is SNTAGT in the germline V gene. In nucleotides, the CDR3 is TGTGCCAGCAGTGACTCGGCGGGAATGAACAATGAGCAGTTCTTC. It is translated as CASSDSAGMNNEQFF.

V usage is TRBV6-5 and J usage is TRBJ1-1, with a weak D call TRBD1 (5 bases). The germline CDR1 and CDR2 sequences are MNHEY and SVGAGI. The germline V and J ends were trimmed by 2 bases and 0 bases, with 19 bases remaining between them. CDR3 length equals 18 residues. The CDR3 sequence is CASSYGPRDRRMNTEAFF. CDR3 DNA: TGTGCCAGCAGTTACGGCCCCCGAGACAGAAGGATGAACACTGAAGCTTTCTTT.

The CDR3 coding sequence is TGTGCCAGCAGCTTAGACATGTTACTGTACGAGCAGTACTTC. Residues: CASSLDMLLYEQYF. The rearrangement uses TRBV11-2 and TRBJ2-7; D ambiguous. Trimming took 0 bases from V and 4 from J, leaving 10 bases between them. The germline CDR1 and CDR2 sequences are SGHAT and FQNNGV. This CDR3 has 14 residues.

This chain uses TRBV6-5 with TRBJ2-2; TRBD2 agrees at 9 bases. Unmatched junction bases numbered 3, after V lost 6 bases and J lost 7 bases. The CDR3 runs 13 residues. CDR1 is MNHEY, CDR2 SVGAGI, per germline. The CDR3 DNA is TGTGCCAGCAGCAGTAGCGGGAGCGGGGAGCTGTTTTTT. Encoded protein: CASSSSGSGELFF.

The table lists this clonotype with a few counts. The rearrangement joins TRBV9 to TRBJ2-3, with a possible D match to TRBD2 (5 bases). This CDR3 comprises 14 residues. Germline CDR1 is SGDLS and CDR2 is YYNGEE. Trimming took off 2 bases at V and 0 bases at J, with 7 bases between the two ends. CDR3 nucleotides: TGTGCCAGCAGCGTCGCGGGTAGCACAGATACGCAGTATTTT. Protein product: CASSVAGSTDTQYF.

The rearrangement links TRBV9 to TRBJ2-5, with 8 bases that match TRBD1. Germline loops: CDR1 SGDLS, CDR2 YYNGEE. The CDR3 is 14 residues long. Germline trimming cut 3 bases from V and 1 base from J; bases unmatched to any gene: 2. The CDR3 DNA is TGTGCCAGCAGCGAACAGGGGGTCCAAGAGACCCAGTACTTC. It translates to CASSEQGVQETQYF.

The chain has TRBV19 and TRBJ2-3; 8 bases are a match to TRBD2. The CDR3 runs 16 residues. Germline lookup yields CDR1 LNHDA and CDR2 SQIVND (reference sequence). The V gene end was trimmed by 5 bases and the J gene end by 0 bases; junction bases not matched to a gene: 7. CDR3 protein: CASSSRTSLSTDTQYF. CDR3 nucleotide sequence: TGTGCCAGTAGTTCCCGGACTAGCCTAAGCACAGATACGCAGTATTTT.

The chain uses TRBV7-9 and TRBJ2-1, with 9 bases aligning to TRBD2. Looked up from germline, CDR1 is SEHNR and CDR2 is FQNEAQ (reference sequence). V dropped 0 bases and J dropped 4; count of bases not matched to a gene: 7. The CDR3 spans 17 residues. CDR3 loop: CASSLAAGGHGYNEQFF. CDR3 nucleotides: TGTGCCAGCAGCTTAGCAGCGGGAGGCCATGGTTACAATGAGCAGTTCTTC.

The chain links TRBV3-1 to TRBJ2-5; 9 bases match TRBD2. CDR1 is LGHDT, CDR2 YNNKEL, per germline (reference sequence). The J segment lost 3 bases and the V segment lost 3 bases, leaving 5 bases of the junction unmatched. This CDR3 has 15 residues. CDR3 region: CASSQGTSLKETQYF. CDR3 DNA sequence: TGTGCCAGCAGCCAGGGGACTAGCCTAAAAGAGACCCAGTACTTC.

The V call is TRBV5-6, the J call TRBJ2-1; the D is unclear. V was pared by 3 bases and J by 7 bases, with 20 bases between. Germline CDR1 reads SGHDT; CDR2 reads YYEEEE. This CDR3 contains 16 residues. This CDR3 is CASSSPGLLASNEQFF. In DNA form, the CDR3 reads TGTGCCAGCAGCTCGCCCGGTCTATTAGCCTCTAATGAGCAGTTCTTC.

V gene TRBV3-1 combines with J gene TRBJ1-2; D is unclear. The V gene lost 1 base and the J gene lost 3 bases, with 12 bases spanning the gap. The germline gives CDR1 LGHDT, CDR2 YNNKEL (reference sequence). This CDR3 comprises 15 residues. For the CDR3, the DNA is TGTGCCAGCAGCCAAGTGTTCCCGGGAGACTATGGCTACACCTTC. Translated, it gives CASSQVFPGDYGYTF. Combining the CDR3 with reference TRBV3-1 and TRBJ1-2 gives the whole variable domain DTAVSQTPKYLVTQMGNDKSIKCEQNLGHDTMYWYKQDSKKFLKIMFSYNNKELIINETVPNRFSPKSPDKAHLNLHINSLELGDSAVYFCASSQVFPGDYGYTFGSGTRLTVV.

The chain combines TRBV10-3 with TRBJ1-5, with D possibly being TRBD1 (5 bases). V was shortened by 7 bases and J by 3 bases, with 13 bases between the two germline ends. There are 14 residues in the CDR3. The germline V gene has CDR1 ENHRY and CDR2 SYGVKD. The DNA of the CDR3 is TGTGCCATCAAGGAGGGGAGGAACAATCAGCCCCAGCATTTT. Its protein is CAIKEGRNNQPQHF.

The V gene is TRBV30, the J gene TRBJ2-5; D may be TRBD2 (6 bases). Deletions cut 3 bases from V and 2 bases from J, with 16 bases between. The V gene's germline CDR1 is GTSNPN and CDR2 SVGIG (reference sequence). The CDR3 spans 15 residues. The CDR3 reads CAWSSPWRGQETQYF. CDR3 bases: TGTGCCTGGAGCTCCCCATGGCGGGGTCAAGAGACCCAGTACTTC.

The chain couples TRBV18 to TRBJ2-7, with 8 bases matching TRBD1. Trimming removed 5 bases from V and 3 bases from J; junction bases left unmatched: 3. Germline values: CDR1 KGHSH, CDR2 LQKENI. CDR3 length: 13 amino acids. Here the CDR3 DNA reads TGTGCCAGCTCAGACAGGGGTGTCTACGAGCAGTACTTC. This sequence encodes CASSDRGVYEQYF.

V is TRBV29-1 and J is TRBJ1-1; D remains ambiguous. The length of the CDR3 is 13 residues. Germline CDR1 is SQVTM and CDR2 is ANQGSEA. V was cut by 4 bases and J by 4 bases, with 13 bases left in between. CDR3 loop: CSVGGEHITEAFF. The CDR3 region has the DNA TGCAGCGTTGGCGGGGAGCATATCACTGAAGCTTTCTTT.

This sequence joins TRBV20-1 and TRBJ1-1; 8 positions match TRBD1. Germline CDR1 and CDR2: DFQATT and SNEGSKA (reference sequence). The CDR3 contains 13 residues. The trim removed 6 bases at V and 3 bases at J, leaving 6 bases unmatched. CDR3 nucleotide sequence: TGCAGTGCCGGACAGGGAGGGCACACTGAAGCTTTCTTT. Translation: CSAGQGGHTEAFF.